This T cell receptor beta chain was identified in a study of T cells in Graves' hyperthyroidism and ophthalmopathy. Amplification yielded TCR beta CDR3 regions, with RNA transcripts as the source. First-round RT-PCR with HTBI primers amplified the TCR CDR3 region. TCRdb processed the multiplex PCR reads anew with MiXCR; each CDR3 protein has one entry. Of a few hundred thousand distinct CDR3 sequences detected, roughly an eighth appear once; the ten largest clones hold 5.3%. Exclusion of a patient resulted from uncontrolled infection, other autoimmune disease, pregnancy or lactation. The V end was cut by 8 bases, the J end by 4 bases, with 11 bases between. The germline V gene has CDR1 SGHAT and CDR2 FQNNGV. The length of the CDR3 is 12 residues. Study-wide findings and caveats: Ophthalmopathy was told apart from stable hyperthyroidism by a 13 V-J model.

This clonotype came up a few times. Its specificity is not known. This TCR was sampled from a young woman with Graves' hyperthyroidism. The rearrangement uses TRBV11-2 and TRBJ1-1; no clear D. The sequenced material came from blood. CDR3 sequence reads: CASSFPVTEAFF. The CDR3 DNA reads TGTGCCAGCTCCTTCCCGGTCACTGAAGCTTTCTTT.